In this sample, the clone carrying this T cell receptor beta chain turned up a few times. The antigen remains undetermined. This specimen comes from a study of early T cells in non-severe SARS-CoV-2 infection. Background on the study: Sequencing used unsorted whole-blood bulk RNA, so chains lack pairing. Notes on the study in general: Private and CD4 specificities were missed by VDJdb matching, skewed to anti-spike CD8.

Unique molecular identifiers were added to individual cDNA molecules. TCRdb re-called the 5' RACE reads with MiXCR, one entry per CDR3 protein. The table lists roughly 51,000 distinct CDR3 sequences, 6.5% to 9.5% of them singletons. The sequence was obtained from an adult who was a healthcare worker with PCR-confirmed SARS-CoV-2 infection or an uninfected control (not recorded which). Material for sequencing was whole blood.

This chain's CDR3 is CAWNPGAGGNEQFF. DNA for the CDR3: TGTGCCTGGAATCCCGGGGCGGGGGGTAATGAGCAGTTCTTC. The gene calls are TRBV30 and TRBJ2-1; 8 nucleotides match TRBD2. This CDR3 comprises 14 residues. With 4 bases clipped from V and 7 bases from J, the junction kept 9 bases outside the gene matches. Germline CDR1 and CDR2: GTSNPN and SVGIG (reference sequence).